This T cell receptor beta chain was sequenced for a study of OX40 agonist ivuxolimab in advanced cancers. Using immunoSEQ multiplex PCR, the repertoire was profiled, and TCRdb retains in-frame clones only, with some absent. In the table there are 80,000 or so clones, 90% of which are singletons. Per germline, CDR1 SGHRS and CDR2 YFSETQ. The CDR3 is made up of 16 amino acids. Trimming took 4 bases from V and 0 from J, leaving 15 bases between them. This sample comprised CD4+ or CD8+ T cells sorted from blood, obtained in a trial of the OX40 agonist ivuxolimab. This clonotype originated in an adult with an advanced solid tumor such as melanoma, head and neck, liver or kidney cancer. The chain carries TRBV5-1 and TRBJ2-3; maybe TRBD2 (7 bases). The CDR3 here is CASSAGGGLSTDTQYF. In nucleotides, the CDR3 is TGCGCCAGCAGCGCTGGCGGGGGCCTTAGCACAGATACGCAGTATTTT.